The 32 T cell receptor beta chains below were found in one sample sequenced in a study of shared T cell receptors in the human thymus. Only in-frame clones appear in the TCRdb table, and some are missing; sequencing was by immunoSEQ multiplex PCR. This sample has about 710,000 clones, with 87% found just once. These data were likewise used in another study, on human thymus T cells.

The sample consisted of thymocytes. The receptors come from a boy under two years old with a congenital heart defect.

The chain carries TRBV9 and TRBJ2-1; D may be TRBD2 (5 bases). Germline lookup yields CDR1 SGDLS and CDR2 YYNGEE. The CDR3 sequence is 18 residues long. V shed 4 bases and J shed 0 bases, with 20 bases lying between them. Here the CDR3 DNA reads TGTGCCAGCAGCTCCCTATCGGGTCGGGAAAGCTCCTACAATGAGCAGTTCTTC. Encoded protein: CASSSLSGRESSYNEQFF.

The gene calls are TRBV19 and TRBJ2-7; 7 bases agree with TRBD2. Germline CDR1 reads LNHDA; CDR2 reads SQIVND (reference sequence). CDR3 length equals 14 residues. The junction had 2 bases not matched to a gene; V was cut back by 1 base and J by 2 bases. The CDR3 region has the DNA TGTGCCAGTAGTATAGTGGGAGGGCCCTACGAGCAGTACTTC. The encoded protein is CASSIVGGPYEQYF.

The DNA for the CDR3 is TGTGCCAGCAGCTCAAGGGGACAGACTTACGAGCAGTACTTC. This sequence encodes CASSSRGQTYEQYF. This chain links TRBV7-9 with TRBJ2-7; 7 positions match TRBD1. Germline V gene data show CDR1 as SEHNR and CDR2 as FQNEAQ (reference sequence). CDR3 size: 14 residues. After removal of 4 bases from V and 4 bases from J, the junction contained 7 bases not matched to a gene.

The chain combines TRBV7-6 with TRBJ2-3, with 7 bases matching TRBD2. Germline V gene sequence: CDR1 SGHVS, CDR2 FNYEAQ. V trimming: 1 base; J trimming: 7 bases; junction bases outside the gene matches: 8. The length of the CDR3 is 15 residues. The CDR3 nucleotides are TGTGCCAGCAGCTTAGGGGGAGGGCCTCTGAATACGCAGTATTTT. Translated, it gives CASSLGGGPLNTQYF.

V and J are TRBV27 and TRBJ2-1; 7 bases are a match to TRBD2. The CDR3 consists of 15 residues. V lost 5 bases, J lost 6 bases, and 10 bases stayed unmatched. Looked up from germline, CDR1 is MNHEY and CDR2 is SMNVEV (reference sequence). The CDR3, as DNA: TGTGCCAGCAGTGCGACTAGCTACTTACTCAATGAGCAGTTCTTC. Its translation is CASSATSYLLNEQFF.

The chain couples TRBV30 to TRBJ1-1, with D hard to call. V gave up 1 base and J gave up 2 bases, with 20 bases separating them. This CDR3 has 17 amino acids. Germline V gives CDR1 GTSNPN, CDR2 SVGIG (reference sequence). The CDR3 DNA reads as TGTGCCTGGAGTGGCGACAAGTACGTGGTCCCAAACACTGAAGCTTTCTTT. This sequence encodes CAWSGDKYVVPNTEAFF.

This clone has only one observation. V is TRBV5-4 and J is TRBJ1-4, with D uncertain. There are 15 residues in the CDR3. Germline-derived CDR1 and CDR2 are SGHNT and YYREEE (reference sequence). Trimming stripped 5 bases from V and 7 bases from J, with 18 bases between. CDR3 sequence (DNA): TGTGCCAGCAGTCTGAACTTAGGCGCAGGTGAAAAACTGTTTTTT. Translated: CASSLNLGAGEKLFF.

This chain joins TRBV6-1 and TRBJ2-7, with unresolved D. V shed 0 bases and J shed 2 bases, with 11 bases lying between them. The CDR3 runs 15 residues. CDR1 is MNHNS and CDR2 is SASEGT in the germline V gene. CDR3 amino acids: CASSEAGPLTYEQYF. The CDR3 nucleotides are TGTGCCAGCAGTGAAGCTGGCCCCCTCACCTACGAGCAGTACTTC.

The rearrangement joins TRBV7-2 to TRBJ2-7, with a weak D call TRBD2 (5 bases). With 4 bases removed from V and 4 bases from J, the gap between germline ends came to 11 bases. The CDR3 extends over 13 amino acids. Germline V gene data show CDR1 as SGHTA and CDR2 as FQGNSA. The CDR3 nucleotides read TGTGCCAGCAGCTCCGAGCGGAATTACGAGCAGTACTTC. Translating gives CASSSERNYEQYF.

The count of this clone is one. The rearrangement links TRBV6-1 to TRBJ1-3, with D uncertain. The germline V gene encodes CDR1 MNHNS and CDR2 SASEGT. The CDR3 spans 14 residues. With 8 bases removed from V and 8 bases from J, the gap between germline ends came to 19 bases. DNA of the CDR3: TGTGCCAGCTTTAACGCGGGGTCTATGGACACCATATATTTT. It yields the protein CASFNAGSMDTIYF.

The chain links TRBV7-8 to TRBJ1-1; TRBD1 matches at 7 bases. The V gene end was trimmed by 5 bases and the J gene end by 4 bases; junction bases not matched to a gene: 7. CDR1 and CDR2 from the germline V gene are SGHVS and FQNEAQ. The CDR3 length is 14 residues. The CDR3 protein is CASSEDRVGTEAFF. Here the CDR3 DNA reads TGTGCCAGCAGCGAAGACAGGGTGGGCACTGAAGCTTTCTTT. Looking up the rest from reference TRBV7-8 and TRBJ1-1 gives the full variable domain: GAGVSQSPRYKVAKRGQDVALRCDPISGHVSLFWYQQALGQGPEFLTYFQNEAQLDKSGLPSDRFFAERPEGSVSTLKIQRTQQEDSAVYLCASSEDRVGTEAFFGQGTRLTVV.

This chain uses TRBV9 with TRBJ2-3, with D perhaps matching TRBD1 (6 bases). Germline V CDR1 and CDR2: SGDLS, YYNGEE. CDR3 length: 14 residues. The V end was cut by 4 bases, the J end by 6 bases, with 15 bases between. The CDR3 spells CASSFKLGADTQYF. The CDR3 region has the DNA TGTGCCAGCAGCTTCAAACTGGGGGCGGATACGCAGTATTTT. Looking up the rest from reference TRBV9 and TRBJ2-3 gives the full variable domain: DSGVTQTPKHLITATGQRVTLRCSPRSGDLSVYWYQQSLDQGLQFLIQYYNGEERAKGNILERFSAQQFPDLHSELNLSSLELGDSALYFCASSFKLGADTQYFGPGTRLTVL.

The chain has TRBV27 and TRBJ2-5, with 8 nucleotides matching TRBD1. V was pared by 3 bases and J by 3 bases, with 6 bases of the junction left unmatched. This CDR3 has 15 amino acids. Germline V gives CDR1 MNHEY, CDR2 SMNVEV (reference sequence). This chain's CDR3 is CASSFARTGKETQYF. CDR3 nucleotides: TGTGCCAGCAGTTTCGCCAGGACAGGGAAAGAGACCCAGTACTTC.

This chain links TRBV4-3 with TRBJ1-1; unclear D gene. Germline V gene data show CDR1 as LGHNA and CDR2 as YSLEER. Deletions cut 0 bases from V and 1 base from J, with 12 bases between. CDR3 size: 16 residues. The CDR3 bases are TGCGCCAGCAGCCAAGATCGGGGTAGCGGGAACACTGAAGCTTTCTTT. Amino acids: CASSQDRGSGNTEAFF.

The sample holds one count of this clone. This chain joins TRBV4-2 and TRBJ2-1; 15 nucleotides align to TRBD2. The V gene's germline CDR1 is LGHNA and CDR2 YNFKEQ. Germline trimming cut 2 bases from V and 3 bases from J; bases unmatched to any gene: 8. There are 19 residues in the CDR3. The CDR3: CASSQPGTSGGTSYNEQFF. The DNA for the CDR3 is TGTGCCAGCAGCCAACCTGGGACTAGCGGGGGGACAAGCTACAATGAGCAGTTCTTC.

This chain uses TRBV27 with TRBJ2-4; maybe TRBD2 (7 bases). Trimming removed 3 bases from V and 9 bases from J, with 18 bases in between. Germline V gene lookup returns CDR1 MNHEY and CDR2 SMNVEV (reference sequence). The CDR3 has 15 amino acids. The CDR3 DNA reads TGTGCCAGCAGTTTGGGGGGGGCAAGTCCGACCATTCAGTACTTC. Protein: CASSLGGASPTIQYF.

The J gene is TRBJ1-5, the V gene TRBV5-5; unclear D gene. Trimming removed 0 bases at V and 3 bases at J, with 7 bases between. Germline V gives CDR1 SGHKS, CDR2 YYEKEE (reference sequence). CDR3 length: 14 amino acids. The CDR3 coding sequence is TGTGCCAGCAGCTTGGAGCGGGACAATCAGCCCCAGCATTTT. This codes for CASSLERDNQPQHF. Complete variable domain (other parts from reference TRBV5-5 and TRBJ1-5): DAGVTQSPTHLIKTRGQQVTLRCSPISGHKSVSWYQQVLGQGPQFIFQYYEKEERGRGNFPDRFSARQFPNYSSELNVNALLLGDSALYLCASSLERDNQPQHFGDGTRLSIL.

The chain is built from TRBV6-5 and TRBJ2-7; D not certain. V dropped 0 bases and J dropped 3 bases, with 15 bases sitting between them. CDR1 MNHEY and CDR2 SVGAGI come from the germline V gene. This CDR3 has 16 residues. The CDR3 spells CASSYSGRSLVYEQYF. DNA for the CDR3: TGTGCCAGCAGTTACTCGGGTCGGAGTCTCGTCTACGAGCAGTACTTC.

J is TRBJ1-5 and V is TRBV29-1; a weak D match, TRBD1 (6 bases). Trimming cost V 4 bases and J 2 bases, with 18 bases left between them. CDR3 length equals 16 residues. The germline gives CDR1 SQVTM, CDR2 ANQGSEA. This CDR3 reads CSVVFTGQTGNQPQHF. CDR3 sequence (DNA): TGCAGCGTTGTTTTTACAGGGCAAACCGGCAATCAGCCCCAGCATTTT.

The V and J genes are TRBV5-6 and TRBJ2-7; D might be TRBD2 (6 bases). The CDR3 spans 14 residues. Germline V gene data show CDR1 as SGHDT and CDR2 as YYEEEE. V lost 3 bases and J lost 3, with 13 bases in between. CDR3 coding DNA: TGTGCCAGCAGCTCAGGGACTTCGCTCTACGAGCAGTACTTC. It translates to CASSSGTSLYEQYF.

This clone was detected only a few times. The rearrangement joins TRBV7-4 to TRBJ2-7; TRBD2 matches at 9 bases. The V segment lost 2 bases and the J segment 1 base; nucleotides outside the gene matches: 12. The CDR3 totals 18 residues. The germline V gene encodes CDR1 SGHVT and CDR2 SQSDAQ. The CDR3 is CASSLMDLGLARSYEQYF. The CDR3, as DNA: TGTGCCAGCAGCTTAATGGACCTCGGACTAGCGCGTTCCTACGAGCAGTACTTC. Full variable domain (missing parts from reference TRBV7-4 and TRBJ2-7): GAGVSQSPRYKVAKRGRDVALRCDSISGHVTLYWYRQTLGQGSEVLTYSQSDAQRDKSGRPSGRFSAERPERSVSTLKIQRTEQGDSAVYLCASSLMDLGLARSYEQYFGPGTRLTVT.

The chain is built from TRBV28 and TRBJ1-5; D might be TRBD1 (6 bases). This CDR3 region has 15 residues. CDR1 and CDR2 from the germline V gene are MDHEN and SYDVKM. V was trimmed by 2 bases and J by 2 bases, leaving 10 bases between them. The CDR3 DNA reads TGTGCCAGCAGTTTAAGGGGGAAGCGCAATCAGCCCCAGCATTTT. Amino acids: CASSLRGKRNQPQHF.

V is TRBV9 and J is TRBJ2-7, with D maybe TRBD2 (6 bases). Per the germline V gene, CDR1 is SGDLS and CDR2 is YYNGEE. The CDR3 is 16 amino acids. Trimming took off 0 bases at V and 4 bases at J, with 17 bases between the two ends. CDR3: CASSVGRDSKGYEQYF. The CDR3 DNA follows: TGTGCCAGCAGCGTAGGGCGGGACTCCAAGGGATACGAGCAGTACTTC.

This chain uses TRBV28 with TRBJ1-5, with D possibly matching TRBD1 (5 bases). There are 14 residues in the CDR3. The germline gives CDR1 MDHEN, CDR2 SYDVKM. Trimming took off 5 bases at V and 6 bases at J, with 14 bases between the two ends. The CDR3 sequence is CASSGRVYGQPQHF. The CDR3 nucleotides read TGTGCCAGCAGTGGCAGGGTTTATGGTCAGCCCCAGCATTTT.

The V and J genes are TRBV19 and TRBJ1-5, with a weak D call TRBD1 (6 bases). The CDR3 has 15 amino acids. Germline CDR1 LNHDA, CDR2 SQIVND (reference sequence). Trimming took 6 bases from V and 5 from J, leaving 17 bases between them. CDR3 region: CASRLQGLVHQPQHF. The DNA for the CDR3 is TGTGCCAGTAGGCTACAGGGCCTAGTTCATCAGCCCCAGCATTTT.

The chain links TRBV15 to TRBJ2-7; TRBD2 is a possible D gene (5 bases). The ends were cut back, 3 bases at V and 5 bases at J, with 14 bases in the middle. This CDR3 has 14 residues. Germline CDR1 is LNHNV and CDR2 is YYDKDF (reference sequence). The CDR3 bases are TGTGCCACCAGCAGGGACTCTCGTTGGAACGAGCAGTACTTC. It codes for CATSRDSRWNEQYF.

V usage is TRBV28 and J usage is TRBJ1-5, with 7 bases that match TRBD1. V shed 6 bases, J shed 7 bases, and the junction held 6 bases outside the gene matches. The germline gives CDR1 MDHEN, CDR2 SYDVKM. The CDR3 is 13 residues long. DNA of the CDR3: TGTGCCAGCAGATCTACAGGGGAACAGCCCCAGCATTTT. This gives the protein CASRSTGEQPQHF.

In its sample, this clone was seen a few times. The gene calls are TRBV5-6 and TRBJ2-1; tentatively, D is TRBD2 (6 bases). The ends were cut back, 4 bases at V and 2 bases at J, with 13 bases in the middle. Germline CDR1 reads SGHDT; CDR2 reads YYEEEE. The CDR3 runs 15 residues. CDR3 amino acids: CASSKTRIAYNEQFF. CDR3 nucleotide sequence: TGTGCCAGCAGCAAGACTAGGATCGCCTACAATGAGCAGTTCTTC.

Here the CDR3 DNA reads TGTGCCACCGGGACAGGACCCCTAAGGGAGAACTCTGGAAACACCATATATTTT. Translation gives CATGTGPLRENSGNTIYF. This chain joins TRBV15 and TRBJ1-3; 8 bases are a match to TRBD1. J was trimmed by 0 bases and V by 8 bases; bases with no gene match: 15. The length of the CDR3 is 18 residues. Germline loops: CDR1 LNHNV, CDR2 YYDKDF (reference sequence).

The chain couples TRBV6-1 to TRBJ2-1, with D uncertain. The CDR3 contains 15 residues. Looked up from germline, CDR1 is MNHNS and CDR2 is SASEGT. Trimming took 8 bases from V and 2 from J, leaving 16 bases between them. The CDR3 DNA follows: TGTGCCAGCCGAAGATCCAGGAAAACCTACAATGAGCAGTTCTTC. It specifies CASRRSRKTYNEQFF.

V is TRBV7-2 and J is TRBJ2-1, with TRBD2 matching over 8 bases. After removal of 1 base from V and 1 base from J, the junction contained 9 bases not matched to a gene. The CDR3 sequence is 18 residues long. The germline V gene encodes CDR1 SGHTA and CDR2 FQGNSA. CDR3 nucleotide sequence: TGTGCCAGCAGCTTAGTTCGCAGCGGGAGCATTTCCTACAATGAGCAGTTCTTC. It encodes CASSLVRSGSISYNEQFF.

This chain connects TRBV4-3 to TRBJ2-3; the D gene is possibly TRBD1 (6 bases). Germline assignment: CDR1 LGHNA and CDR2 YSLEER. Trimming left V 0 bases short and J 0 bases short, with 10 bases between. The CDR3 extends over 16 amino acids. CDR3 DNA: TGCGCCAGCAGCCAAGAAGGGGGATCTAGCACAGATACGCAGTATTTT. It yields the protein CASSQEGGSSTDTQYF.